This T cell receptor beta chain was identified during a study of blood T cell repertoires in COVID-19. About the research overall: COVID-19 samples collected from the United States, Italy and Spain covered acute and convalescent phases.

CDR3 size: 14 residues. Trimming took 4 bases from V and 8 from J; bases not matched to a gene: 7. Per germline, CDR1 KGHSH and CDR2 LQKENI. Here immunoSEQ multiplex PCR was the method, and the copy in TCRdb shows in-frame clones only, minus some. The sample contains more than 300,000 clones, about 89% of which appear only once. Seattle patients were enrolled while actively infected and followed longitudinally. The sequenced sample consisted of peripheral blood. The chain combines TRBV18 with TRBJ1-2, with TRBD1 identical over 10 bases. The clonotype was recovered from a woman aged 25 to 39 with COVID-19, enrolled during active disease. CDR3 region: CASSHMTGGGGYTF. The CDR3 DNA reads TGTGCCAGCTCACACATGACAGGGGGCGGAGGCTACACCTTC. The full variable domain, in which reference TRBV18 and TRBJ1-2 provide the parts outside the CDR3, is NAGVMQNPRHLVRRRGQEARLRCSPMKGHSHVYWYRQLPEEGLKFMVYLQKENIIDESGMPKERFSAEFPKEGPSILRIQQVVRGDSAAYFCASSHMTGGGGYTFGSGTRLTVV.